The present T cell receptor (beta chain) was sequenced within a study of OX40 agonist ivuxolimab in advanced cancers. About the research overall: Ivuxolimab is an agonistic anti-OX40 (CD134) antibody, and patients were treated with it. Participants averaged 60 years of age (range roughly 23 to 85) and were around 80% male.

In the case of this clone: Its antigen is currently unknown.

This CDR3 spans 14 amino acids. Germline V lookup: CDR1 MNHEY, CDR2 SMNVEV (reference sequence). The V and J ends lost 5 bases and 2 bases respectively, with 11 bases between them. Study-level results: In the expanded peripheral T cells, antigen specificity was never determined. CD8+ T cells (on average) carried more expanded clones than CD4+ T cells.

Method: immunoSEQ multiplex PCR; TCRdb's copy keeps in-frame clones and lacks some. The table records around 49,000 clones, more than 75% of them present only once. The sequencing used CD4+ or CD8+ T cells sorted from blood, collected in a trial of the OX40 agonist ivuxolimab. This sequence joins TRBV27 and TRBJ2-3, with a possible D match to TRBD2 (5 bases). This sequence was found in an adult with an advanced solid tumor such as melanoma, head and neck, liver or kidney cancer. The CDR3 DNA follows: TGTGCCAGCAGTACTAGAAGGGCCACAGATACGCAGTATTTT. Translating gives CASSTRRATDTQYF.